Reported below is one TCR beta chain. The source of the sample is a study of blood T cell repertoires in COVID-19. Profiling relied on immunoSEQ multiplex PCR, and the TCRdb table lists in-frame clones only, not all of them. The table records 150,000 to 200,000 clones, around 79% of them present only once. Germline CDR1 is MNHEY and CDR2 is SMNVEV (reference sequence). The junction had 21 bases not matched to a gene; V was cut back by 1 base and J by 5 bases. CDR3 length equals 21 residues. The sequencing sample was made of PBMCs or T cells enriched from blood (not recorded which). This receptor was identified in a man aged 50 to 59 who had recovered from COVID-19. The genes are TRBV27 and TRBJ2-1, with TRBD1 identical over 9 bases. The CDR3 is CASSLFPGYQEGDRDNNEQFF. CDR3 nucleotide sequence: TGTGCCAGCAGTTTATTTCCCGGCTACCAAGAAGGGGACAGGGACAACAATGAGCAGTTCTTC.